This T cell receptor (beta chain) was recorded in a study of lymphopenia after photon versus proton radiotherapy. V was clipped by 3 bases and J by 0 bases, with 9 bases between them. Germline CDR1 LNHDA, CDR2 SQIVND (reference sequence). This CDR3 comprises 15 residues. Using immunoSEQ multiplex PCR, the repertoire was profiled, and TCRdb retains in-frame clones only, with some absent. Seen here are more than 70,000 clones, 80% to 90% observed once, and the top ten hold around 1.5%. This receptor was taken from a man aged 60 to 69 with pancreatic cancer. The V gene is TRBV19, the J gene TRBJ2-1; D gene uncertain. The material sequenced was peripheral blood, taken from a patient treated with proton-based radiotherapy. CDR3 residues: CASSIESSSYNEQFF. In DNA form, the CDR3 reads TGTGCCAGTAGTATTGAGAGTAGCTCCTACAATGAGCAGTTCTTC.